These 2 T cell receptor beta chains were all obtained from the same sample, sequenced in a study of CD8 T cells in ankylosing spondylitis. Study-level results: Ankylosing spondylitis blood appeared to be characterized by a TCR beta motif of 8 or 9 highly homologous variants.

TCRdb reprocessed the 5' RACE reads via MiXCR and lists one record per CDR3 protein. The sample includes some 400,000 distinct CDR3 sequences, about a fifth seen only once; the top ten take about 16%. Their antigens remain unidentified. The sample taken for sequencing was blood, either unsorted or a sorted T cell fraction (not recorded which). These receptors originate from a male donor with ankylosing spondylitis.

This clonotype was picked up a small number of times. The CDR3: CASSEFLGQGSGYTF. For the CDR3, the DNA is TGTGCCAGCAGTGAATTCCTAGGACAGGGCAGTGGCTACACCTTC. The genes are TRBV25-1 and TRBJ1-2; TRBD1 aligns across 8 bases. The V and J ends lost 1 base and 7 bases, in that order; junction bases with no gene match: 8. Germline loops: CDR1 MGHDK, CDR2 SYGVNS. The CDR3 has 15 residues.

J is TRBJ2-7 and V is TRBV7-6; D ambiguous. The CDR3 has 14 residues. V lost 6 bases and J lost 4, with 16 bases in between. CDR1 SGHVS and CDR2 FNYEAQ come from the germline V gene. CDR3: CASSLSSLGYEQYF. The CDR3 DNA is TGTGCCAGCAGTTTGAGTTCCCTGGGTTACGAGCAGTACTTC.